A single sample gave rise to the 22 T cell receptor beta chains below, sequenced in a study of T cell responses to AZD1222 COVID-19 vaccine. Repertoires were generated with immunoSEQ multiplex PCR, while TCRdb's copy carries only in-frame clones and drops some. The data hold roughly 110,000 clones, with around 93% observed a single time. Sequencing used peripheral blood, obtained 28 days after the second AZD1222 dose. The receptors come from an adult who received the AZD1222 COVID-19 vaccine.

The chain joins TRBV27 to TRBJ2-5; D may be TRBD2 (6 bases). Between the trimmed V and J ends, which lost 0 bases and 5 bases, there was a span of 10 bases. CDR1 MNHEY and CDR2 SMNVEV come from the germline V gene (reference sequence). The length of the CDR3 is 14 residues. The DNA of the CDR3 is TGTGCCAGCAGTTTATCGAGAGGGAGGGAGACCCAGTACTTC. Amino acid sequence: CASSLSRGRETQYF.

V and J are TRBV13 and TRBJ2-1, with D perhaps matching TRBD2 (6 bases). V was trimmed by 0 bases and J by 7 bases, leaving 13 bases between them. Germline V gives CDR1 PRHDT, CDR2 FYEKMQ (reference sequence). The CDR3 has 15 residues. This CDR3 is CASSLGGRSRNEQFF. CDR3 DNA: TGTGCCAGCAGCTTAGGCGGGAGATCGCGGAATGAGCAGTTCTTC.

V usage is TRBV5-1 and J usage is TRBJ1-1; 8 bases match TRBD1. V trimming: 1 base; J trimming: 1 base; junction bases outside the gene matches: 3. The CDR3 consists of 15 residues. Germline V gives CDR1 SGHRS, CDR2 YFSETQ. The CDR3 loop reads CASSLTGGWNTEAFF. The CDR3 nucleotides are TGCGCCAGCAGCTTGACAGGGGGATGGAACACTGAAGCTTTCTTT.

The genes are TRBV5-4 and TRBJ1-2; the D gene is possibly TRBD1 (6 bases). V lost 4 bases to trimming and J lost 6 bases, with 19 bases between them. The V gene's germline CDR1 is SGHNT and CDR2 YYREEE (reference sequence). The CDR3 is made up of 15 amino acids. In DNA form, the CDR3 reads TGTGCCAGCAGCACAATGGGGGGCGAATTCAATGGCTACACCTTC. This encodes CASSTMGGEFNGYTF.

This clone was recorded once. The chain links TRBV11-2 to TRBJ1-1; D gene ambiguous. Germline V gene lookup returns CDR1 SGHAT and CDR2 FQNNGV. The V gene lost 1 base and the J gene lost 0 bases, with 6 bases spanning the gap. The CDR3 is made up of 14 amino acids. The CDR3 is CASSLGVMNTEAFF. The DNA of the CDR3 is TGTGCCAGCAGCTTAGGGGTTATGAACACTGAAGCTTTCTTT.

The chain couples TRBV30 to TRBJ1-5; D is perhaps TRBD1 (5 bases). Trimming removed 2 bases at V and 2 bases at J, with 16 bases between. This CDR3 region has 16 residues. Germline-derived CDR1 and CDR2 are GTSNPN and SVGIG (reference sequence). This CDR3 is CAWSPRGGLGNQPQHF. The CDR3 nucleotides read TGTGCCTGGAGTCCCCGTGGGGGGTTGGGCAATCAGCCCCAGCATTTT. Variable domain in full (rest from reference TRBV30 and TRBJ1-5): SQTIHQWPATLVQPVGSPLSLECTVEGTSNPNLYWYRQAAGRGLQLLFYSVGIGQISSEVPQNLSASRPQDRQFILSSKKLLLSDSGFYLCAWSPRGGLGNQPQHFGDGTRLSIL.

V gene TRBV5-1 combines with J gene TRBJ1-4; D is ambiguous. The CDR3 length is 15 residues. Looked up from germline, CDR1 is SGHRS and CDR2 is YFSETQ. V lost 2 bases, J lost 0 bases, and 8 bases lay in between. Here the CDR3 reads CASSFGGATNEKLFF. The CDR3 coding sequence is TGCGCCAGCAGCTTCGGCGGTGCAACTAATGAAAAACTGTTTTTT.

The V gene is TRBV5-1, the J gene TRBJ2-2; D is unresolved. Trimming stripped 3 bases from V and 4 bases from J, with 13 bases between. CDR3 size: 15 residues. Germline V gene sequence: CDR1 SGHRS, CDR2 YFSETQ. CDR3 nucleotide sequence: TGCGCCAGCAGCTCTGGACCCGGTATCACCGGGGAGCTGTTTTTT. Encoded protein: CASSSGPGITGELFF. Together with reference TRBV5-1 and TRBJ2-2, the CDR3 gives the full variable domain: KAGVTQTPRYLIKTRGQQVTLSCSPISGHRSVSWYQQTPGQGLQFLFEYFSETQRNKGNFPGRFSGRQFSNSRSEMNVSTLELGDSALYLCASSSGPGITGELFFGEGSRLTVL.

The gene calls are TRBV10-2 and TRBJ2-1, with D uncertain. The CDR3 consists of 16 residues. The V end was cut by 3 bases, the J end by 6 bases, with 18 bases between. Per the germline V gene, CDR1 is WSHSY and CDR2 is SAAADI. CDR3 nucleotide sequence: TGCGCCAGCAGTGAACTACGTACGGGTCGCGGCAATGAGCAGTTCTTC. It codes for CASSELRTGRGNEQFF.

The chain links TRBV7-6 to TRBJ1-4, with 7 bases that match TRBD1. Looked up from germline, CDR1 is SGHVS and CDR2 is FNYEAQ. This CDR3 contains 16 residues. Unmatched junction bases numbered 8, after V lost 2 bases and J lost 5 bases. DNA for the CDR3: TGTGCCAGCAGCTTAACTCTTCAGGGGGGAAATGAAAAACTGTTTTTT. Amino acid sequence: CASSLTLQGGNEKLFF.

The V gene is TRBV19, the J gene TRBJ2-4; tentatively, D is TRBD1 (6 bases). V was cut by 3 bases and J by 0 bases, with 15 bases left in between. CDR1 is LNHDA, CDR2 SQIVND, per germline (reference sequence). The CDR3 spans 17 residues. CDR3 sequence reads: CASSIGQRRIAKNIQYF. The DNA for the CDR3 is TGTGCCAGTAGTATTGGACAGAGACGCATAGCCAAAAACATTCAGTACTTC.

Regarding this clone: A read error may produce the germline difference seen at one junction end. This chain links TRBV28 with TRBJ2-2; D call uncertain. The length of the CDR3 is 13 residues. Germline values: CDR1 MDHEN, CDR2 SYDVKM. CDR3 bases: TGTGCCAGCAGAGAGAACAACAGCGGGGAGCTGTTTTTT. Translation gives CASRENNSGELFF. Filled out from reference TRBV28 and TRBJ2-2, the complete variable domain reads DVKVTQSSRYLVKRTGEKVFLECVQDMDHENMFWYRQDPGLGLRLIYFSYDVKMKEKGDIPEGYSVSREKKERFSLILESASTNQTSMYLCASRENNSGELFFGEGSRLTVL.

This chain connects TRBV28 to TRBJ1-5; D remains ambiguous. The ends were cut back, 7 bases at V and 9 bases at J, with 19 bases in the middle. This CDR3 is 14 amino acids long. Germline V gives CDR1 MDHEN, CDR2 SYDVKM. The CDR3 spells CASNDGWGGRPQHF. CDR3 nucleotide sequence: TGTGCCAGCAACGACGGATGGGGTGGACGGCCCCAGCATTTT.

V is TRBV4-3 and J is TRBJ2-7, with unresolved D. Germline CDR1 reads LGHNA; CDR2 reads YSLEER. V dropped 6 bases and J dropped 1 base, with 16 bases sitting between them. The CDR3 contains 15 residues. In DNA, the CDR3 is TGCGCCAGCAGTCCCGCGGCCACCGGGTCCTACGAGCAGTACTTC. Encoded protein: CASSPAATGSYEQYF.

The rearrangement joins TRBV10-3 to TRBJ2-7; possibly TRBD2 for D (6 bases). V shed 2 bases and J shed 2 bases, with 16 bases lying between them. The CDR3 contains 16 residues. Looked up from germline, CDR1 is ENHRY and CDR2 is SYGVKD. The CDR3: CAISEKGLAQTYEQYF. CDR3 nucleotides: TGTGCCATCAGTGAGAAGGGGCTAGCGCAGACCTACGAGCAGTACTTC.

J is TRBJ1-6 and V is TRBV4-1; tentatively, D is TRBD1 (5 bases). Germline loops: CDR1 MGHRA, CDR2 YSYEKL. The CDR3 runs to 18 residues. V lost 0 bases and J lost 0, with 12 bases in between. The CDR3 sequence: CASSQDGRGSSYNSPLHF. The CDR3 nucleotides are TGCGCCAGCAGCCAAGATGGAAGGGGCAGCTCCTATAATTCACCCCTCCACTTT.

V is TRBV5-4 and J is TRBJ1-1, with unresolved D. With 1 base removed from V and 1 base from J, the gap between germline ends came to 11 bases. The CDR3 totals 15 residues. Germline CDR1 SGHNT, CDR2 YYREEE (reference sequence). CDR3 protein: CASSLKGRPNTEAFF. The CDR3 bases are TGTGCCAGCAGCTTGAAAGGACGACCGAACACTGAAGCTTTCTTT.

This clone was found a few times. The chain joins TRBV7-8 to TRBJ2-1; D unclear. V lost 2 bases and J lost 3, with 8 bases in between. CDR1 SGHVS and CDR2 FQNEAQ come from the germline V gene. CDR3 size: 14 residues. CDR3 residues: CASSLSGHYNEQFF. The DNA of the CDR3 is TGTGCCAGCAGCTTATCCGGGCACTACAATGAGCAGTTCTTC.

The chain links TRBV5-1 to TRBJ1-1; 8 bases fit TRBD1. Germline values: CDR1 SGHRS, CDR2 YFSETQ. V trimming: 4 bases; J trimming: 2 bases; junction bases outside the gene matches: 4. The CDR3 has 14 residues. CDR3 amino acids: CASSLGQDNTEAFF. CDR3 coding DNA: TGCGCCAGCAGCCTGGGACAGGATAACACTGAAGCTTTCTTT.

This chain links TRBV19 with TRBJ2-2; TRBD1 matches 7 bases. Trimming at V came to 4 bases and at J to 1 base, leaving 0 bases not matched to a gene. This CDR3 comprises 14 residues. Germline V gene lookup returns CDR1 LNHDA and CDR2 SQIVND (reference sequence). CDR3 region: CASSRQGNTGELFF. The CDR3 region has the DNA TGTGCCAGTAGTAGACAGGGGAACACCGGGGAGCTGTTTTTT.

This clone was seen only once. The rearrangement links TRBV24-1 to TRBJ2-1; 11 positions match TRBD2. Trimming cost V 4 bases and J 3 bases; bases outside gene matches: 7. CDR1 is KGHDR, CDR2 SFDVKD, per germline. CDR3 length: 17 residues. The CDR3 bases are TGTGCCACCAGTGACCGGACTAGCGGGCGCTTCTACAATGAGCAGTTCTTC. This codes for CATSDRTSGRFYNEQFF.

This clone was seen only a few times. CDR3 bases: TGTGCCAGTAGTCGGGACAGGGCTAATGAAAAACTGTTTTTT. The encoded protein is CASSRDRANEKLFF. The chain couples TRBV19 to TRBJ1-4; TRBD1 aligns across 9 bases. CDR1 and CDR2 from the germline V gene are LNHDA and SQIVND (reference sequence). J gave up 3 bases and V 5 bases, and 1 base lay outside the gene matches. CDR3 size: 14 residues.